Below are 18 T cell receptor beta chains sequenced from a single sample in a study of shared clonotypes between healthy human individuals. Profiled with immunoSEQ multiplex PCR; TCRdb holds only in-frame clones, not every one. Among about 960,000 clones listed, roughly 72% were seen once. The specimen sequenced was memory CD4+ T cells sorted from blood. Subset here: CD45RA-negative fraction. The receptors shown here come from a man in his late teens or twenties in good health.

The chain employs TRBV9 and TRBJ2-1; no definite D call. Germline CDR1 and CDR2: SGDLS and YYNGEE. This CDR3 is 13 amino acids long. The V end was cut by 3 bases, the J end by 5 bases, with 9 bases between. The CDR3 nucleotides read TGTGCCAGCAGCGCACAACCGGACAATGAGCAGTTCTTC. Its protein product is CASSAQPDNEQFF.

This clone was picked up one time. The J gene is TRBJ1-2, the V gene TRBV5-1, with D uncertain. The CDR3 runs 14 residues. Germline lookup yields CDR1 SGHRS and CDR2 YFSETQ. V dropped 0 bases and J dropped 0 bases, with 6 bases sitting between them. The CDR3 DNA reads as TGCGCCAGCAGCTTGGATTCTACTAACTATGGCTACACCTTC. It specifies CASSLDSTNYGYTF.

The V and J genes are TRBV7-8 and TRBJ2-6; 8 bases fit TRBD1. The germline CDR1 and CDR2 sequences are SGHVS and FQNEAQ. J was trimmed by 2 bases and V by 4 bases; bases with no gene match: 4. The CDR3 runs to 16 residues. The CDR3 nucleotides read TGTGCCAGCAGCTACGAACAGGGGGCTGGGGCCAACGTCCTGACTTTC. Its translation is CASSYEQGAGANVLTF. Filled out from reference TRBV7-8 and TRBJ2-6, the complete variable domain reads GAGVSQSPRYKVAKRGQDVALRCDPISGHVSLFWYQQALGQGPEFLTYFQNEAQLDKSGLPSDRFFAERPEGSVSTLKIQRTQQEDSAVYLCASSYEQGAGANVLTFGAGSRLTVL.

In its sample, this clone was seen once. This rearrangement joins TRBV13 to TRBJ1-4, with TRBD1 matching 8 bases. The J segment lost 4 bases and the V segment lost 5 bases, leaving 6 bases of the junction unmatched. This CDR3 region has 15 residues. The germline V gene has CDR1 PRHDT and CDR2 FYEKMQ (reference sequence). The CDR3 loop reads CASSAGQGVNEKLFF. The CDR3 DNA sequence: TGTGCCAGCAGCGCAGGACAGGGCGTTAATGAAAAACTGTTTTTT.

The chain couples TRBV5-6 to TRBJ2-7, with D perhaps matching TRBD1 (6 bases). CDR3 length: 15 residues. Trimming removed 1 base from V and 2 bases from J, with 13 bases in between. In germline, CDR1 is SGHDT, CDR2 YYEEEE. The CDR3 sequence: CASSLIGGLTYEQYF. CDR3 DNA: TGTGCCAGCAGCTTGATAGGGGGTCTTACCTACGAGCAGTACTTC.

The chain carries TRBV29-1 and TRBJ2-3; D is ambiguous. V shed 5 bases and J shed 0 bases, with 9 bases lying between them. The CDR3 extends over 13 amino acids. The germline V gene has CDR1 SQVTM and CDR2 ANQGSEA. The CDR3 protein is CSVRETSTDTQYF. CDR3 in DNA: TGCAGCGTTCGTGAGACTAGCACAGATACGCAGTATTTT.

This chain uses TRBV4-3 with TRBJ1-1, with TRBD1 as a possible D gene (5 bases). Trimming removed 4 bases from V and 4 bases from J, with 19 bases in between. CDR3 length: 16 amino acids. Germline CDR1 LGHNA, CDR2 YSLEER. The CDR3 coding sequence is TGCGCCAGCAGCCTGTGGATCGGAGGGCAGGGCACTGAAGCTTTCTTT. The encoded protein is CASSLWIGGQGTEAFF.

V usage is TRBV5-6 and J usage is TRBJ2-7; 7 nucleotides line up with TRBD1. V lost 4 bases, J lost 4 bases, and 8 bases stayed unmatched. Germline CDR1 and CDR2: SGHDT and YYEEEE. The length of the CDR3 is 14 residues. CDR3 sequence (DNA): TGTGCCAGCAGCAGACCGGGACAGTATTACGAGCAGTACTTC. Its protein is CASSRPGQYYEQYF. The variable domain in full, completed from reference TRBV5-6 and TRBJ2-7, reads DAGVTQSPTHLIKTRGQQVTLRCSPKSGHDTVSWYQQALGQGPQFIFQYYEEEERQRGNFPDRFSGHQFPNYSSELNVNALLLGDSALYLCASSRPGQYYEQYFGPGTRLTVT.

This clone was counted between two and nine times. The V gene is TRBV19, the J gene TRBJ2-2; D is tentatively TRBD1 or TRBD2 (5 bases each). The CDR3 covers 16 residues. The V end was cut by 9 bases, the J end by 0 bases, with 17 bases between. Germline-derived CDR1 and CDR2 are LNHDA and SQIVND (reference sequence). The CDR3 DNA reads as TGTGCCAGCACCCCTCCGGGACGAACGAACACCGGGGAGCTGTTTTTT. Translating gives CASTPPGRTNTGELFF.

The chain recombines TRBV5-1 with TRBJ1-5, with 8 bases aligning to TRBD1. Germline loops: CDR1 SGHRS, CDR2 YFSETQ. The CDR3 contains 15 residues. The trim removed 3 bases at V and 4 bases at J, leaving 6 bases unmatched. CDR3 nucleotide sequence: TGCGCCAGCAGCTCTACAGGGGGTCCAAATCAGCCCCAGCATTTT. Translating it yields CASSSTGGPNQPQHF. The full variable domain, rest sourced from reference TRBV5-1 and TRBJ1-5, is KAGVTQTPRYLIKTRGQQVTLSCSPISGHRSVSWYQQTPGQGLQFLFEYFSETQRNKGNFPGRFSGRQFSNSRSEMNVSTLELGDSALYLCASSSTGGPNQPQHFGDGTRLSIL.

V usage is TRBV4-2 and J usage is TRBJ1-3; D gene ambiguous. CDR3 length equals 18 residues. Germline CDR1 is LGHNA and CDR2 is YNFKEQ. Trimming removed 5 bases at V and 0 bases at J, with 20 bases between. CDR3: CASSDSGGVGSSGNTIYF. Written as DNA, the CDR3 is TGTGCCAGCAGCGATTCCGGTGGCGTCGGTTCCTCTGGAAACACCATATATTTT.

V gene TRBV2 combines with J gene TRBJ2-3; 9 bases align to TRBD2. The ends lost 8 bases at V and 4 bases at J; junction bases unmatched: 13. The CDR3 totals 16 residues. Germline lookup yields CDR1 SNHLY and CDR2 FYNNEI. In DNA, the CDR3 is TGTGCCAGCCGGGTCTATAGCGGGGGTGGCGCAGATACGCAGTATTTT. This translates into CASRVYSGGGADTQYF. Based on the CDR3 plus reference TRBV2 and TRBJ2-3, the full variable domain is EPEVTQTPSHQVTQMGQEVILRCVPISNHLYFYWYRQILGQKVEFLVSFYNNEISEKSEIFDDQFSVERPDGSNFTLKIRSTKLEDSAMYFCASRVYSGGGADTQYFGPGTRLTVL.

This chain links TRBV15 with TRBJ2-1, with D perhaps given as TRBD1 or TRBD2 (6 bases each). Germline V gene data show CDR1 as LNHNV and CDR2 as YYDKDF (reference sequence). There are 14 residues in the CDR3. V was shortened by 4 bases and J by 4 bases, with 11 bases between the two germline ends. The DNA for the CDR3 is TGTGCCACCAGCATAGGGGGAGGATACAATGAGCAGTTCTTC. Protein sequence: CATSIGGGYNEQFF.

This sequence joins TRBV19 and TRBJ1-1, with a tentative D call TRBD1 (5 bases). Trimming shortened V by 3 bases and J by 7 bases, and 21 bases separated the two germline ends. The CDR3 sequence is 16 residues long. Germline CDR1 and CDR2: LNHDA and SQIVND (reference sequence). CDR3: CASSITPAGTYLEAFF. DNA of the CDR3: TGTGCCAGTAGTATCACCCCCGCCGGGACCTACCTTGAAGCTTTCTTT.

The chain has TRBV30 and TRBJ1-1, with TRBD1 matching 8 bases. This CDR3 region has 15 residues. CDR1 GTSNPN and CDR2 SVGIG come from the germline V gene (reference sequence). With 1 base clipped from V and 5 bases from J, the junction kept 9 bases outside the gene matches. The CDR3 nucleotides are TGTGCCTGGAGTGCGCCCGACAGGGGACCTACTGAAGCTTTCTTT. It codes for CAWSAPDRGPTEAFF.

The chain combines TRBV2 with TRBJ2-1, with D hard to call. V was cut by 3 bases and J by 12 bases, with 9 bases left in between. Germline CDR1 is SNHLY and CDR2 is FYNNEI. This CDR3 comprises 11 residues. This CDR3 reads CASSEEGRQFF. For the CDR3, the DNA is TGTGCCAGCAGTGAGGAAGGGCGGCAGTTCTTC.

Points on this clone: The sample carries other DNA sequences with the same CDR3. The chain links TRBV5-4 to TRBJ2-5; D is undetermined. V gave up 1 base and J gave up 1 base, with 5 bases separating them. The CDR3 loop spans 13 amino acids. Looked up from germline, CDR1 is SGHNT and CDR2 is YYREEE (reference sequence). In nucleotides, the CDR3 is TGTGCCAGCAGCTTGACAGTCCAAGAGACCCAGTACTTC. Amino acids: CASSLTVQETQYF. The variable domain in full, completed from reference TRBV5-4 and TRBJ2-5, reads ETGVTQSPTHLIKTRGQQVTLRCSSQSGHNTVSWYQQALGQGPQFIFQYYREEENGRGNFPPRFSGLQFPNYSSELNVNALELDDSALYLCASSLTVQETQYFGPGTRLLVL.

This clone was counted a few times. The chain combines TRBV7-6 with TRBJ2-3, with D possibly being TRBD2 (6 bases). The ends were cut back, 5 bases at V and 6 bases at J, with 18 bases in the middle. Germline V gene lookup returns CDR1 SGHVS and CDR2 FNYEAQ. The CDR3 has 15 amino acids. DNA for the CDR3: TGTGCCAGCAGCCTAGGCGGGGACCGGGGGGATACGCAGTATTTT. This translates into CASSLGGDRGDTQYF.